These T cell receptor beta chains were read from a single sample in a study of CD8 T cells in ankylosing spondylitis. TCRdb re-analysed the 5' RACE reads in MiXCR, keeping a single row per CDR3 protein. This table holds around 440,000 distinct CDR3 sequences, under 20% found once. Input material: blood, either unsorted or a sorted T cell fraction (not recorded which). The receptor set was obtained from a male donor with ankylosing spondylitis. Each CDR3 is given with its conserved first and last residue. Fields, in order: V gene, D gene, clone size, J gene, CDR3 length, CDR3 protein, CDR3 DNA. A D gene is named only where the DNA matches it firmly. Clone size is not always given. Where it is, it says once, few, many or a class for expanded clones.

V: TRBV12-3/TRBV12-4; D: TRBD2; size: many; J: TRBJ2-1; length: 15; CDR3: CASSLGGAYYNEQFF; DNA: TGTGCCAGCAGCCTCGGGGGGGCCTACTACAATGAGCAGTTCTTC
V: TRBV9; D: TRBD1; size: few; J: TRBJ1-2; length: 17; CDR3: CASSPKEQGWINYGYTF; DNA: TGTGCCAGCAGCCCCAAGGAACAGGGGTGGATTAACTATGGCTACACCTTC
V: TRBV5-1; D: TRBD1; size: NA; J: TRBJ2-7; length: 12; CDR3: CASTIDRGEQYF; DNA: TGCGCCAGCACGATTGACAGGGGCGAGCAGTACTTC
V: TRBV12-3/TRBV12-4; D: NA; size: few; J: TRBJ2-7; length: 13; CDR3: CASRTYREGEQYF; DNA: TGTGCCAGCAGGACCTACAGGGAAGGCGAGCAGTACTTC
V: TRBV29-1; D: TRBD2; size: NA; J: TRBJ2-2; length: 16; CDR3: CSVAGRGVKNTGELFF; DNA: TGCAGCGTTGCGGGGCGGGGGGTTAAGAACACCGGGGAGCTGTTTTTT
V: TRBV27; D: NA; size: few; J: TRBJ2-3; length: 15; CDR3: CASSLRWGRVDTQYF; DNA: TGTGCCAGCAGTTTGAGGTGGGGTAGGGTGGATACGCAGTATTTT
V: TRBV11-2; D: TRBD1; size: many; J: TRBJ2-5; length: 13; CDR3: CASSRDREETQYF; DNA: TGTGCCAGCAGCCGCGACAGGGAAGAGACCCAGTACTTC
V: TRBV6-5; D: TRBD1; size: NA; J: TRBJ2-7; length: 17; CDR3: CASSYKGGQSSSYEQYF; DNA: TGTGCCAGCAGTTACAAAGGGGGACAGTCTAGCTCCTACGAGCAGTACTTC
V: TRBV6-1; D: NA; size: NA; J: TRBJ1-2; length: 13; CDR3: CASFRRQDHGYTF; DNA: TGTGCCAGCTTCCGAAGGCAGGACCATGGCTACACCTTC
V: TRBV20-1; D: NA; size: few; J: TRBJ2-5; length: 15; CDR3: CSARNGLLPQETQYF; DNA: TGCAGTGCTAGAAATGGACTCCTTCCACAAGAGACCCAGTACTTC
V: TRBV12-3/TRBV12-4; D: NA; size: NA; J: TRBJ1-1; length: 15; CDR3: CASSTGPIDYTEAFF; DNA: TGTGCCAGCAGTACCGGACCCATTGATTACACTGAAGCTTTCTTT
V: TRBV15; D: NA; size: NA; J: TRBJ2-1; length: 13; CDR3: CATSRQSYNEQFF; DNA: TGTGCCACCAGCCGACAGTCCTACAATGAGCAGTTCTTC
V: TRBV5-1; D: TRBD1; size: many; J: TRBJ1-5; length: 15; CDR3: CASRPGTGGNQPQHF; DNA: TGCGCCAGCAGACCCGGGACAGGGGGCAATCAGCCCCAGCATTTT
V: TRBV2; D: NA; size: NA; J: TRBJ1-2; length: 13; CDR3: CASRDTGLAGYTF; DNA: TGTGCCAGCAGAGACACGGGACTGGCCGGCTACACCTTC
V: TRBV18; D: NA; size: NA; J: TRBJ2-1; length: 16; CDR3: CASSPNLLGAANEQFF; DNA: TGTGCCAGCTCACCAAATCTGCTGGGAGCCGCCAATGAGCAGTTCTTC
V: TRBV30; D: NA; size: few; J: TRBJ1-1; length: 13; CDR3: CAWSVGPITEAFF; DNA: TGTGCCTGGAGTGTAGGGCCAATCACTGAAGCTTTCTTT
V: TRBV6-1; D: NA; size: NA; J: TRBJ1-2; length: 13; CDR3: CASSLPGSPAYTF; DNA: TGTGCCAGCAGCCTTCCGGGATCCCCAGCCTACACCTTC
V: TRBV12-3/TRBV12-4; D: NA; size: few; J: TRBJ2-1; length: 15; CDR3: CASSTGTIGPNEQFF; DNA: TGTGCCAGCAGTACAGGGACTATTGGCCCCAATGAGCAGTTCTTC
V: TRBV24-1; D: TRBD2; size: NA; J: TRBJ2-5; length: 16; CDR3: CATSDMTSGGRETQYF; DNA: TGTGCCACCAGTGATATGACTAGCGGGGGGCGTGAGACCCAGTACTTC
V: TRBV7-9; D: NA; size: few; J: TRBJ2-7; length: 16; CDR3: CASSLGPRQTSYEQYF; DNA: TGTGCCAGCAGCTTAGGCCCCAGACAGACCTCCTACGAGCAGTACTTC
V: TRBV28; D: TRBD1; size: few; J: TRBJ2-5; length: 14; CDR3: CASSSSGTGETQYF; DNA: TGTGCCAGCAGTTCCTCCGGGACAGGAGAGACCCAGTACTTC
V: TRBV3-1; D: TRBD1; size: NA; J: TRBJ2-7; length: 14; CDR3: CASSKDRWRREQYF; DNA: TGTGCCAGCAGCAAGGACAGGTGGAGGCGCGAGCAGTACTTC
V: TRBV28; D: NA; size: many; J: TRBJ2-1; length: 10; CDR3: CASRGSQQFF; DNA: TGTGCCAGCAGGGGCAGCCAGCAGTTCTTC
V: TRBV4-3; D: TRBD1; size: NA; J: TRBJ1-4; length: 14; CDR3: CASSQESRGLELFF; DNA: TGCGCCAGCAGCCAAGAGAGCAGGGGGCTAGAACTGTTTTTT
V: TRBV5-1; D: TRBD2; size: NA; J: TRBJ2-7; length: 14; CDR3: CASSPVERGGEQYF; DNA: TGCGCCAGCAGCCCGGTCGAGCGGGGAGGGGAGCAGTACTTC
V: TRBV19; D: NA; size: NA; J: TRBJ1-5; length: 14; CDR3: CASSIREKGQPQHF; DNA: TGTGCCAGTAGTATCAGGGAGAAGGGACAGCCCCAGCATTTT
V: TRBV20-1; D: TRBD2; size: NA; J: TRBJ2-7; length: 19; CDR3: CSARDRGGLAGAGAYEQYF; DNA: TGCAGTGCTAGAGATCGTGGCGGGTTAGCGGGAGCAGGGGCCTACGAGCAGTACTTC
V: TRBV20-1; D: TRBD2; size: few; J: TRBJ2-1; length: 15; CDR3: CSAPASSGRSDEQFF; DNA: TGCAGTGCCCCCGCTAGTAGCGGGAGAAGCGATGAGCAGTTCTTC
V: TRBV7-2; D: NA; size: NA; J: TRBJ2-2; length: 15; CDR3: CASSLVSSLAGELFF; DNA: TGTGCCAGCAGCTTAGTCTCGAGCTTAGCCGGGGAGCTGTTTTTT
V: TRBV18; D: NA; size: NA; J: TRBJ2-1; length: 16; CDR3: CASSPTGAGPHNEQFF; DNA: TGTGCCAGCTCACCAACCGGCGCGGGACCGCACAATGAGCAGTTCTTC
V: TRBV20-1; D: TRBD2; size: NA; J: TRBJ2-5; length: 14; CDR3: CSGEGSGAQETQYF; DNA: TGCAGTGGGGAGGGGTCGGGTGCCCAAGAGACCCAGTACTTC
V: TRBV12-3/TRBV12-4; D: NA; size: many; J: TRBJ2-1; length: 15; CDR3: CASSLRGGPYNEQFF; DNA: TGTGCCAGCAGTTTACGTGGGGGTCCCTACAATGAGCAGTTCTTC
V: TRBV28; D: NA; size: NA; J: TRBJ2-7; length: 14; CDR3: CASAEGQTPYEQYF; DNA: TGTGCCAGCGCCGAAGGACAGACCCCCTACGAGCAGTACTTC
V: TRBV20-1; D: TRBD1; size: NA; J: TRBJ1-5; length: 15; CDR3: CSAKTGGEGNQPQHF; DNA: TGCAGTGCTAAAACAGGGGGCGAAGGGAATCAGCCCCAGCATTTT
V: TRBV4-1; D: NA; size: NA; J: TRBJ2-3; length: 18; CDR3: CASSQALSGFSSTDTQYF; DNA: TGCGCCAGCAGCCAAGCTCTTAGCGGATTTTCTAGCACAGATACGCAGTATTTT
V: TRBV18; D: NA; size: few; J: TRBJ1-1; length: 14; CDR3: CASSPPYDTAEAFF; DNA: TGTGCCAGCTCACCACCCTACGACACTGCTGAAGCTTTCTTT
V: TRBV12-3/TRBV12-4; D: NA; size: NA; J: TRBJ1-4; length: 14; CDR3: CASRHSGSEEKLFF; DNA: TGTGCCAGCAGACATTCCGGGTCTGAGGAAAAACTGTTTTTT
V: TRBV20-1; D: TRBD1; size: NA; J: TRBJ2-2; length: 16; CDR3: CSAGGAGQGYTGELFF; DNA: TGCAGTGCTGGTGGGGCGGGACAGGGGTACACCGGGGAGCTGTTTTTT
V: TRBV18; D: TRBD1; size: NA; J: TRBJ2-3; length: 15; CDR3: CASSPGTVITDTQYF; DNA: TGTGCCAGCTCACCCGGGACAGTAATTACAGATACGCAGTATTTT
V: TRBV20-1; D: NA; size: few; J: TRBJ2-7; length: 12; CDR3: CSASASPYEQYF; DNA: TGCAGTGCTAGTGCTAGCCCCTACGAGCAGTACTTC
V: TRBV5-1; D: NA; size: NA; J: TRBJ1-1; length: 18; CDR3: CASSLAMGSPKANTEAFF; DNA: TGCGCCAGCAGCTTGGCCATGGGTAGTCCGAAGGCGAACACTGAAGCTTTCTTT
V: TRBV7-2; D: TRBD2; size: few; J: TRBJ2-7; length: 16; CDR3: CASKVTSGSSPYEQYF; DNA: TGTGCCAGCAAAGTGACTAGCGGGAGTTCCCCCTACGAGCAGTACTTC
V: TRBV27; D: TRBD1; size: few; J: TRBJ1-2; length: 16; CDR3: CASSLQGVTGIYGYTF; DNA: TGTGCCAGCAGTTTACAGGGAGTGACAGGGATCTATGGCTACACCTTC
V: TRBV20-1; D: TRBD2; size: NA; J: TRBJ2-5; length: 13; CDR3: CSAQRAGEETQYF; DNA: TGCAGTGCCCAAAGAGCGGGAGAAGAGACCCAGTACTTC
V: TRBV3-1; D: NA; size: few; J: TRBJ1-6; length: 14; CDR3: CASSQISEGSPLHF; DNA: TGTGCCAGCAGCCAAATTAGCGAGGGGTCACCCCTCCACTTT
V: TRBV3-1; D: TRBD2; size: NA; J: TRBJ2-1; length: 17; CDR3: CASSLQATSGPYNEQFF; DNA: TGTGCCAGCAGCCTCCAGGCCACTAGCGGGCCTTACAATGAGCAGTTCTTC
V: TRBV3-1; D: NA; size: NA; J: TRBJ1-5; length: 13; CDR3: CASSQVWNQPQHF; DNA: TGTGCCAGCAGCCAAGTTTGGAATCAGCCCCAGCATTTT
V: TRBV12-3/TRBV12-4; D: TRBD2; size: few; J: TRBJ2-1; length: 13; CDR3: CASSRDYYNEQFF; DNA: TGTGCCAGCAGTCGGGACTACTACAATGAGCAGTTCTTC
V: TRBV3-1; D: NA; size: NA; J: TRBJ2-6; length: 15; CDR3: CASSQDGSGANVLTF; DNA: TGTGCCAGCAGCCAAGACGGGAGTGGGGCCAACGTCCTGACTTTC
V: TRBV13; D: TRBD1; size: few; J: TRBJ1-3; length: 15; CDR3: CASSQGQGSGNTIYF; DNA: TGTGCCAGCAGCCAAGGACAGGGATCTGGAAACACCATATATTTT
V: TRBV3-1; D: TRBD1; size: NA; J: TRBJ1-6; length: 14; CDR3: CASRPGQANSPLHF; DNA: TGTGCCAGCAGACCGGGACAGGCAAATTCACCCCTCCACTTT
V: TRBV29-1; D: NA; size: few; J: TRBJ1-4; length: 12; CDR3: CSAGQSYEKLFF; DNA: TGCAGCGCAGGACAATCCTATGAAAAACTGTTTTTT
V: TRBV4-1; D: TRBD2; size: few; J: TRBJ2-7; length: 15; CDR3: CASSQGRGGRGEQYF; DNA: TGCGCCAGCAGCCAAGGAAGGGGCGGGAGAGGCGAGCAGTACTTC
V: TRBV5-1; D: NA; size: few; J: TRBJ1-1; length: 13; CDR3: CASSSGRNTEAFF; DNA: TGCGCCAGCAGCTCAGGGAGGAACACTGAAGCTTTCTTT
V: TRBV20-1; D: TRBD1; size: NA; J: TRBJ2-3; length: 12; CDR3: CSARRQGHTQYF; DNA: TGCAGTGCTAGAAGACAGGGACATACGCAGTATTTT
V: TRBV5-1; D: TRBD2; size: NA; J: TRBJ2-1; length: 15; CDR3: CASSLGGRARDEQFF; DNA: TGCGCCAGCAGCTTGGGCGGGAGGGCCAGAGATGAGCAGTTCTTC
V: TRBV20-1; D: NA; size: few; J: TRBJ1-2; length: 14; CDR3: CSASGQGSLYGYTF; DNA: TGCAGTGCTAGTGGGCAGGGAAGTCTCTATGGCTACACCTTC
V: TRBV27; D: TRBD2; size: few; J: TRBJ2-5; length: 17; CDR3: CASSSAGGPRAGETQYF; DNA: TGTGCCAGCTCTTCAGCGGGAGGGCCACGAGCGGGAGAGACCCAGTACTTC
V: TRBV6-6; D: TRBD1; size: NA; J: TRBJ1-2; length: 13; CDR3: CASSPGQGGGYTF; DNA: TGTGCCAGCAGTCCTGGACAGGGCGGTGGCTACACCTTC
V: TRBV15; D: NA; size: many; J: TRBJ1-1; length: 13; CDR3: CATSRDTGLEAFF; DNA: TGTGCCACCAGCAGAGATACGGGCCTTGAAGCTTTCTTT